These 15 T cell receptor beta chains originate from one sample sequenced in a study of cytomegalovirus exposure and HLA in healthy donors. The PCR made use of 60 Vbeta and 13 Jbeta primers. TCRdb's copy holds only in-frame clones and misses some; the assay was immunoSEQ multiplex PCR. The table records about 210,000 clones, 60% to 80% of them present only once. Sequencing was carried out using PBMCs. The receptors were sampled from a male donor in good health and CMV-seronegative.

The V and J genes are TRBV5-1 and TRBJ2-3, with D tentatively TRBD1 (6 bases). Germline CDR1 SGHRS, CDR2 YFSETQ. The ends were cut back, 3 bases at V and 1 base at J, with 6 bases in the middle. The CDR3 is 13 amino acids. The CDR3 sequence: CASSWTGTDTQYF. The CDR3 coding sequence is TGCGCCAGCAGCTGGACAGGCACAGATACGCAGTATTTT.

The chain is built from TRBV10-3 and TRBJ1-5; no clear D. This CDR3 has 15 residues. Germline assignment: CDR1 ENHRY and CDR2 SYGVKD. The V end lost 0 bases, the J end lost 3 bases, and 9 bases lay between the germline ends. CDR3 protein: CAISESNSNNQPQHF. The CDR3 DNA sequence: TGTGCCATCAGTGAGTCAAACAGCAACAATCAGCCCCAGCATTTT.

The chain couples TRBV6-1 to TRBJ1-5; 9 bases are a match to TRBD1. With 6 bases clipped from V and 7 bases from J, the junction kept 4 bases outside the gene matches. Germline CDR1 and CDR2: MNHNS and SASEGT. This CDR3 spans 13 amino acids. The CDR3 nucleotides are TGTGCCAGCAGGGACAGGGGAGGCCAGCCCCAGCATTTT. Its protein product is CASRDRGGQPQHF.

The chain joins TRBV2 to TRBJ2-7; D possibly corresponds to TRBD2 (5 bases). With 4 bases removed from V and 6 bases from J, the gap between germline ends came to 13 bases. CDR3 length: 13 residues. Germline values: CDR1 SNHLY, CDR2 FYNNEI. This CDR3 is CASSVEREAEQYF. The CDR3 DNA reads as TGTGCCAGCAGTGTTGAGAGGGAAGCCGAGCAGTACTTC.

This clone occurred once. This rearrangement joins TRBV4-3 to TRBJ1-1, with TRBD1 matching over 8 bases. V lost 3 bases and J lost 1; bases outside the gene matches: 4. Germline V gene lookup returns CDR1 LGHNA and CDR2 YSLEER. This CDR3 is 15 amino acids long. The CDR3 loop reads CASSQTGTGNTEAFF. Here the CDR3 DNA reads TGCGCCAGCAGCCAGACCGGGACAGGGAACACTGAAGCTTTCTTT.

The rearrangement joins TRBV11-2 to TRBJ2-5; 9 nucleotides align to TRBD2. CDR1 is SGHAT and CDR2 is FQNNGV in the germline V gene. CDR3 length: 17 amino acids. Trimming removed 5 bases from V and 4 bases from J; junction bases left unmatched: 14. The CDR3 sequence: CASSEPGGSGGRETQYF. In DNA, the CDR3 is TGTGCCAGCAGCGAACCGGGGGGTAGCGGGGGCAGAGAGACCCAGTACTTC.

The rearrangement joins TRBV5-1 to TRBJ2-1; the match to TRBD1 covers 8 bases. The CDR3 runs 14 residues. J lost 8 bases, V lost 4 bases, and 8 bases had no gene match. In germline, CDR1 is SGHRS, CDR2 YFSETQ. CDR3 bases: TGCGCCAGCAGCAGCCGGACAGGGATCGATGAGCAGTTCTTC. Amino acid sequence: CASSSRTGIDEQFF.

CDR3 coding DNA: TGTGCCTGGATCGATACTAGCGGGGGACCGAGCTCCTACAATGAGCAGTTCTTC. The encoded protein is CAWIDTSGGPSSYNEQFF. The chain joins TRBV30 to TRBJ2-1; 11 bases agree with TRBD2. Germline V gene data show CDR1 as GTSNPN and CDR2 as SVGIG (reference sequence). With V trimmed by 4 bases and J by 0 bases, 11 bases remained unmatched. This CDR3 comprises 18 residues.

A few counts support this clone. This chain links TRBV2 with TRBJ1-4; 9 nucleotides agree with TRBD1. V lost 4 bases to trimming and J lost 4 bases; unmatched junction nucleotides: 7. Germline CDR1 is SNHLY and CDR2 is FYNNEI. This CDR3 spans 16 amino acids. The CDR3 loop reads CASSGDRDKYNEKLFF. In DNA, the CDR3 is TGTGCCAGCAGTGGGGACAGGGATAAATATAATGAAAAACTGTTTTTT.

This rearrangement joins TRBV28 to TRBJ2-7; D gene ambiguous. The V end was cut by 3 bases, the J end by 1 base, with 4 bases between. Germline CDR1 reads MDHEN; CDR2 reads SYDVKM. The CDR3 is made up of 12 amino acids. CDR3 DNA sequence: TGTGCCAGCAGTTTGAGATCCTACGAGCAGTACTTC. Translated, it gives CASSLRSYEQYF.

The chain recombines TRBV29-1 with TRBJ2-7, with D tentatively TRBD2 (5 bases). V lost 7 bases to trimming and J lost 3 bases, with 7 bases between them. CDR3 length equals 10 residues. Germline lookup yields CDR1 SQVTM and CDR2 ANQGSEA. The CDR3 nucleotides are TGCAGCGCGAGGGACTACGAGCAGTACTTC. Translated, it gives CSARDYEQYF.

Here the CDR3 reads CAWSVRRGSEQFF. In DNA, the CDR3 is TGTGCCTGGAGTGTACGTCGGGGTAGTGAGCAGTTCTTC. The chain uses TRBV30 and TRBJ2-1; a possible D gene is TRBD2 (5 bases). The germline CDR1 and CDR2 sequences are GTSNPN and SVGIG (reference sequence). CDR3 length equals 13 residues. V lost 0 bases and J 9 bases, leaving 12 bases between the germline ends.

V is TRBV7-3 and J is TRBJ2-1, with 9 nucleotides matching TRBD2. Germline V gives CDR1 SGHTA, CDR2 FQGTGA. Trimming at V came to 5 bases and at J to 6 bases, leaving 11 bases not matched to a gene. This CDR3 has 16 residues. The CDR3, as DNA: TGTGCCAGCAGCCCTCAACTAGCGGGTTGGTCCAATGAGCAGTTCTTC. This encodes CASSPQLAGWSNEQFF.

This clone was detected only a few times. V is TRBV18 and J is TRBJ1-1; D call uncertain. Germline values: CDR1 KGHSH, CDR2 LQKENI. The CDR3 spans 13 residues. The V end was cut by 3 bases, the J end by 1 base, with 6 bases between. CDR3 residues: CASSPMANTEAFF. CDR3 sequence (DNA): TGTGCCAGCTCACCGATGGCGAACACTGAAGCTTTCTTT.

This chain joins TRBV18 and TRBJ2-1; 8 nucleotides agree with TRBD2. The germline V gene has CDR1 KGHSH and CDR2 LQKENI. With V trimmed by 2 bases and J by 5 bases, 5 bases remained unmatched. The CDR3 runs 15 residues. The CDR3 protein is CASSPSTSGHNEQFF. Here the CDR3 DNA reads TGTGCCAGCTCACCAAGTACTAGCGGTCACAATGAGCAGTTCTTC.